The 10 T cell receptor beta chains in this list originate from one sample, sequenced in a study of shared clonotypes between healthy human individuals. Naive CD8 cells lacked CD45RO and underwent positive selection for CCR7, leaving out terminally differentiated effector memory CD45RA+ cells. Profiled with immunoSEQ multiplex PCR; TCRdb holds only in-frame clones, not every one. The sample holds hundreds of thousands of clones, roughly 95% seen once. Sequencing was carried out using naive CD8+ T cells sorted from blood. The receptors originated from a woman aged 25-40 years in good health.

A single count supports this clone. The chain carries TRBV6-4 and TRBJ1-2; perhaps TRBD1 as D (5 bases). Germline V gives CDR1 MRHNA, CDR2 SNTAGT. V lost 8 bases and J lost 1, with 20 bases in between. There are 16 residues in the CDR3. The CDR3 loop reads CASVEPPGNNNYGYTF. CDR3 DNA sequence: TGTGCCAGCGTAGAGCCCCCAGGGAACAATAACTATGGCTACACCTTC.

V and J are TRBV13 and TRBJ2-3; D gene ambiguous. Germline lookup yields CDR1 PRHDT and CDR2 FYEKMQ (reference sequence). V was clipped by 3 bases and J by 4 bases, with 14 bases between them. The CDR3 extends over 15 amino acids. As DNA, the CDR3 is TGTGCCAGCAGCTTCGTTTTTGGCGGCGCAGATACGCAGTATTTT. Protein sequence: CASSFVFGGADTQYF.

The rearrangement joins TRBV2 to TRBJ2-5, with unresolved D. The germline CDR1 and CDR2 sequences are SNHLY and FYNNEI. The ends were cut back, 3 bases at V and 3 bases at J, with 11 bases in the middle. CDR3 length: 14 amino acids. CDR3 protein: CASSDRLEKETQYF. CDR3 bases: TGTGCCAGCAGTGATAGGTTGGAAAAAGAGACCCAGTACTTC.

This chain joins TRBV4-1 and TRBJ1-1; a possible D gene is TRBD1 (5 bases). Germline assignment: CDR1 MGHRA and CDR2 YSYEKL. The CDR3 length is 15 residues. With 3 bases removed from V and 0 bases from J, the gap between germline ends came to 11 bases. The CDR3 loop is CASSQGQLMNTEAFF. The CDR3 DNA reads as TGCGCCAGCAGCCAGGGGCAGCTCATGAACACTGAAGCTTTCTTT.

The chain recombines TRBV11-2 with TRBJ2-7; D is ambiguous. The germline gives CDR1 SGHAT, CDR2 FQNNGV. The V end was cut by 1 base, the J end by 4 bases, with 5 bases between. CDR3 length: 12 amino acids. The chain's CDR3 is CASSLGMYEQYF. In nucleotides, the CDR3 is TGTGCCAGCAGCTTAGGGATGTACGAGCAGTACTTC.

A remark on this clone: Other nucleotide sequences from this sample produce the same CDR3. This chain connects TRBV27 to TRBJ2-7, with 7 nucleotides matching TRBD2. The CDR3 is made up of 12 amino acids. CDR1 and CDR2 (germline): MNHEY, SMNVEV (reference sequence). The V and J ends lost 6 bases and 7 bases, in that order; junction bases with no gene match: 6. In DNA form, the CDR3 reads TGTGCCAGCAGCCTACTCGGGGGGGAGCAGTACTTC. Residues: CASSLLGGEQYF.

This rearrangement joins TRBV6-1 to TRBJ1-1; weak D call: TRBD1 (5 bases). The CDR3 totals 12 residues. Germline V gene data show CDR1 as MNHNS and CDR2 as SASEGT. V dropped 1 base and J dropped 7 bases, with 7 bases sitting between them. The CDR3 nucleotides read TGTGCCAGCAGTGAAGGGGGCCTTGAAGCTTTCTTT. Translation gives CASSEGGLEAFF.

The rearrangement links TRBV13 to TRBJ1-1; D gene uncertain. Trimming pared 4 bases from V and 2 bases from J, leaving 8 bases between. There are 13 residues in the CDR3. Germline CDR1 is PRHDT and CDR2 is FYEKMQ (reference sequence). CDR3 sequence reads: CASSSDSNTEAFF. The CDR3 DNA follows: TGTGCCAGCAGCTCGGACTCTAACACTGAAGCTTTCTTT.

The J gene is TRBJ1-2, the V gene TRBV6-1; D is undetermined. CDR1 and CDR2 from the germline V gene are MNHNS and SASEGT. The CDR3 is 12 residues long. The V end lost 7 bases, the J end lost 6 bases, and 12 bases lay between the germline ends. CDR3 nucleotide sequence: TGTGCCAGCAAGGGAAGAGCTGATGGCTACACCTTC. It yields the protein CASKGRADGYTF.

This rearrangement joins TRBV27 to TRBJ1-1; D is unresolved. CDR3 length: 15 residues. CDR1 is MNHEY and CDR2 is SMNVEV in the germline V gene (reference sequence). V was cut by 6 bases and J by 4 bases, with 18 bases left in between. The CDR3 protein is CASRPNFGVSTEAFF. Written as DNA, the CDR3 is TGTGCCAGCAGACCTAATTTTGGGGTTTCCACTGAAGCTTTCTTT.